The 3 T cell receptor beta chains in this list originate from one sample, sequenced in a study of shared clonotypes between healthy human individuals. The table came from immunoSEQ multiplex PCR; TCRdb's copy has only in-frame clones and leaves some out. The data contain over a million clones, around three quarters of them singletons. The sample consisted of memory CD4+ T cells from PBMCs. Subset in this sample: CD45RA-negative fraction. All receptors come from a man aged 18 to 29 in good health. Some clones in this sample may be carry-over from other donors' samples.

The V call is TRBV7-2, the J call TRBJ2-1; perhaps TRBD2 as D (6 bases). V lost 1 base to trimming and J lost 3 bases, with 13 bases between them. The CDR3 spans 16 residues. Germline CDR1 reads SGHTA; CDR2 reads FQGNSA. CDR3 DNA: TGTGCCAGCAGCTTAGAGACTAGAGAGAGCTACAATGAGCAGTTCTTC. Translating it yields CASSLETRESYNEQFF. The whole variable domain, remainder taken from reference TRBV7-2 and TRBJ2-1, is GAGVSQSPSNKVTEKGKDVELRCDPISGHTALYWYRQSLGQGLEFLIYFQGNSAPDKSGLPSDRFSAERTGGSVSTLTIQRTQQEDSAVYLCASSLETRESYNEQFFGPGTRLTVL.

This clone was counted a few times. The chain employs TRBV6-6 and TRBJ1-5; 7 nucleotides line up with TRBD1. The CDR3 length is 13 residues. Germline CDR1 reads MNHNY; CDR2 reads SVGAGI (reference sequence). After removal of 2 bases from V and 15 bases from J, the junction contained 10 bases not matched to a gene. This chain's CDR3 is CASSYLTGENWHF. In DNA form, the CDR3 reads TGTGCCAGCAGTTACCTCACAGGGGAAAATTGGCATTTT.

This clone has just a few counts. The chain uses TRBV10-3 and TRBJ2-1; 10 bases are a match to TRBD2. The ends lost 11 bases at V and 3 bases at J; junction bases unmatched: 7. This CDR3 is 14 amino acids long. Germline CDR1 and CDR2: ENHRY and SYGVKD. The CDR3 loop reads CASHTSGDYNEQFF. CDR3 in DNA: TGTGCCTCTCACACTAGCGGGGACTACAATGAGCAGTTCTTC.